What follows are 8 T cell receptor beta chains derived from one specimen sequenced in a study of shared T cell receptors in the human thymus. Profiled with immunoSEQ multiplex PCR; TCRdb holds only in-frame clones, not every one. The table lists about 660,000 clones, 70% to 90% of them singletons. The data were also submitted as part of a second study, on human thymus T cells.

The sample comprised thymocytes. The source of these receptors is a boy in the first two years of life with a congenital heart defect.

This chain uses TRBV11-2 with TRBJ2-7, with 7 bases aligning to TRBD2. Germline values: CDR1 SGHAT, CDR2 FQNNGV. V trimming: 7 bases; J trimming: 1 base; junction bases outside the gene matches: 19. The length of the CDR3 is 18 residues. CDR3 residues: CASMGGGSSGHGSYEQYF. The CDR3 nucleotides are TGTGCCAGCATGGGAGGAGGGTCTAGCGGCCATGGGTCCTACGAGCAGTACTTC.

This chain connects TRBV5-4 to TRBJ1-2; no firm D call. The germline CDR1 and CDR2 sequences are SGHNT and YYREEE (reference sequence). This CDR3 comprises 13 residues. V lost 7 bases and J 6 bases, leaving 16 bases between the germline ends. The CDR3 here is CASAGVGEDGYTF. The CDR3 DNA reads TGTGCCAGCGCTGGTGTTGGAGAAGATGGCTACACCTTC. Filled out from reference TRBV5-4 and TRBJ1-2, the complete variable domain reads ETGVTQSPTHLIKTRGQQVTLRCSSQSGHNTVSWYQQALGQGPQFIFQYYREEENGRGNFPPRFSGLQFPNYSSELNVNALELDDSALYLCASAGVGEDGYTFGSGTRLTVV.

The chain links TRBV2 to TRBJ2-4, with D possibly being TRBD1 (6 bases). The germline V gene encodes CDR1 SNHLY and CDR2 FYNNEI. This CDR3 contains 17 residues. V dropped 9 bases and J dropped 0 bases, with 21 bases sitting between them. This CDR3 is CASSQGRGALAKNIQYF. DNA of the CDR3: TGTGCCAGTTCTCAGGGCAGGGGCGCGTTAGCCAAAAACATTCAGTACTTC.

The chain joins TRBV14 to TRBJ2-2, with TRBD2 matching 10 bases. The CDR3 covers 17 residues. V gave up 0 bases and J gave up 6 bases; unmatched junction bases: 7. Germline assignment: CDR1 SGHDN and CDR2 FVKESK. The CDR3 nucleotides are TGTGCCAGCAGCCAAGATAGCCTAGCGGGAGACGCCGGGGAGCTGTTTTTT. Protein: CASSQDSLAGDAGELFF.

V gene TRBV4-1 combines with J gene TRBJ2-7; TRBD1 might be the D (5 bases). V was pared by 0 bases and J by 4 bases, with 13 bases between. There are 15 residues in the CDR3. Germline CDR1 is MGHRA and CDR2 is YSYEKL. As DNA, the CDR3 is TGCGCCAGCAGCCAAGATCTATACAGGCGGTACGAGCAGTACTTC. It codes for CASSQDLYRRYEQYF.

The genes are TRBV6-5 and TRBJ2-7; no clear D gene. Germline CDR1 is MNHEY and CDR2 is SVGAGI. The CDR3 is 13 residues long. V lost 1 base to trimming and J lost 6 bases, with 10 bases between them. The CDR3 nucleotides are TGTGCCAGCAGTTACTTACTCGGGTGCGAGCAGTACTTC. Translated: CASSYLLGCEQYF.

V gene TRBV2 combines with J gene TRBJ1-5; a possible D gene is TRBD1 (5 bases). Trimming left V 1 base short and J 7 bases short, with 5 bases between. Per germline, CDR1 SNHLY and CDR2 FYNNEI. This CDR3 has 12 residues. The CDR3 loop is CASSEGGQPQHF. For the CDR3, the DNA is TGTGCCAGCAGTGAAGGGGGCCAGCCCCAGCATTTT.

CDR3 in amino acids: CATSNMVETQYF. CDR3 in DNA: TGTGCCACCAGCAACATGGTAGAGACCCAGTACTTC. The chain uses TRBV15 and TRBJ2-5; D unclear. V shed 4 bases and J shed 4 bases, with 7 bases lying between them. Per the germline V gene, CDR1 is LNHNV and CDR2 is YYDKDF (reference sequence). This CDR3 is 12 amino acids long.